The 25 T cell receptor beta chains given below trace back to one sample, sequenced in a study of T cell changes during pregnancy in multiple sclerosis. Assay used: immunoSEQ multiplex PCR; TCRdb lists only in-frame clones, some missing. Of approximately 60,000 clones listed, approximately 94% are singletons. Sequenced here: CD8+ T cells from peripheral blood mononuclear cells, sampled in the second trimester of pregnancy. The receptors stem from a female donor with multiple sclerosis, enrolled in a pregnancy study.

The chain combines TRBV28 with TRBJ2-3; 10 bases are a match to TRBD2. Trimming at V came to 5 bases and at J to 6 bases, leaving 11 bases not matched to a gene. The CDR3 runs to 16 residues. Germline values: CDR1 MDHEN, CDR2 SYDVKM. The CDR3 here is CASSLIAGGGLDTQYF. The CDR3 region has the DNA TGTGCCAGCAGTCTTATAGCGGGAGGAGGGTTGGATACGCAGTATTTT.

The V and J genes are TRBV7-9 and TRBJ2-1; 7 bases fit TRBD2. This CDR3 is built from 15 residues. Trimming removed 5 bases from V and 0 bases from J; junction bases left unmatched: 4. Germline loops: CDR1 SEHNR, CDR2 FQNEAQ (reference sequence). The CDR3 loop is CASSTSESSYNEQFF. In nucleotides, the CDR3 is TGTGCCAGCAGCACTAGCGAGAGCTCCTACAATGAGCAGTTCTTC.

The chain uses TRBV15 and TRBJ2-3; a possible D gene is TRBD2 (5 bases). The CDR3 runs to 15 residues. Trimming stripped 0 bases from V and 4 bases from J, with 11 bases between. The germline gives CDR1 LNHNV, CDR2 YYDKDF (reference sequence). Here the CDR3 DNA reads TGTGCCACCAGCAGAGATAGAGGAGGTTCAGATACGCAGTATTTT. It yields the protein CATSRDRGGSDTQYF.

This chain uses TRBV4-2 with TRBJ2-3; tentative D call: TRBD2 (7 bases). CDR1 is LGHNA and CDR2 is YNFKEQ in the germline V gene. Between the trimmed V and J ends, which lost 4 bases and 6 bases, there was a span of 17 bases. This CDR3 is built from 15 residues. In nucleotides, the CDR3 is TGTGCCAGCAGCCCCGGGACTACCCAGGGGGATACGCAGTATTTT. This gives the protein CASSPGTTQGDTQYF.

The chain couples TRBV11-2 to TRBJ2-7; D is unclear. This CDR3 region has 14 residues. Trimming took 5 bases from V and 5 from J, leaving 16 bases between them. Germline V gene data show CDR1 as SGHAT and CDR2 as FQNNGV. The CDR3 is CASSPGSRVHEQYF. The CDR3 coding sequence is TGTGCCAGCAGCCCAGGATCGAGAGTCCACGAGCAGTACTTC.

The rearrangement joins TRBV27 to TRBJ1-5; perhaps TRBD1 as D (5 bases). Germline CDR1 reads MNHEY; CDR2 reads SMNVEV (reference sequence). Trimming pared 6 bases from V and 2 bases from J, leaving 14 bases between. This CDR3 spans 15 amino acids. CDR3 in amino acids: CASRVGGVGNQPQHF. CDR3 coding DNA: TGTGCCAGCAGGGTTGGAGGGGTAGGCAATCAGCCCCAGCATTTT.

J is TRBJ1-1 and V is TRBV19; TRBD1 is a possible D gene (5 bases). Trimming removed 3 bases at V and 4 bases at J, with 6 bases between. The CDR3 is made up of 12 amino acids. Germline V gene lookup returns CDR1 LNHDA and CDR2 SQIVND (reference sequence). The CDR3 sequence is CASSITGTEAFF. The CDR3 region has the DNA TGTGCCAGTAGTATTACAGGCACTGAAGCTTTCTTT.

This chain joins TRBV29-1 and TRBJ1-2; D possibly corresponds to TRBD1 (6 bases). The CDR3 extends over 16 amino acids. Germline loops: CDR1 SQVTM, CDR2 ANQGSEA. Trimming stripped 0 bases from V and 3 bases from J, with 17 bases between. CDR3 loop: CSVEDYVGARDYGYTF. CDR3 nucleotides: TGCAGCGTTGAAGATTATGTGGGGGCTAGGGACTATGGCTACACCTTC.

The chain combines TRBV19 with TRBJ1-1; D remains unclear. Germline values: CDR1 LNHDA, CDR2 SQIVND (reference sequence). Trimming stripped 3 bases from V and 3 bases from J, with 8 bases between. This CDR3 region has 13 residues. CDR3 nucleotides: TGTGCCAGTAGTATCCAGGCATACACTGAAGCTTTCTTT. This translates into CASSIQAYTEAFF. Based on the CDR3 plus reference TRBV19 and TRBJ1-1, the full variable domain is DGGITQSPKYLFRKEGQNVTLSCEQNLNHDAMYWYRQDPGQGLRLIYYSQIVNDFQKGDIAEGYSVSREKKESFPLTVTSAQKNPTAFYLCASSIQAYTEAFFGQGTRLTVV.

This rearrangement joins TRBV5-8 to TRBJ2-5; 11 bases match TRBD2. Trimming took 0 bases from V and 2 from J; bases not matched to a gene: 6. Looked up from germline, CDR1 is SGHTS and CDR2 is YDEGEE. CDR3 length equals 17 residues. CDR3 nucleotides: TGTGCCAGCAGCTTGGCTCTAGCGGGAGGATTACAAGAGACCCAGTACTTC. This translates into CASSLALAGGLQETQYF.

The chain links TRBV5-4 to TRBJ2-7; 7 bases match TRBD1. There are 14 residues in the CDR3. Germline V gene data show CDR1 as SGHNT and CDR2 as YYREEE (reference sequence). V shed 3 bases and J 5 bases; nucleotides not matched to a gene: 8. The CDR3 DNA is TGTGCCAGCAGCTCGACAGGGCTGAGAAACGAGCAGTACTTC. Translating it yields CASSSTGLRNEQYF.

The chain recombines TRBV19 with TRBJ2-4; perhaps TRBD1 as D (5 bases). The germline V gene has CDR1 LNHDA and CDR2 SQIVND (reference sequence). There are 16 residues in the CDR3. The germline V and J ends were trimmed by 2 bases and 1 base, with 12 bases remaining between them. The CDR3 nucleotides are TGTGCCAGTAGTATAACCCAGGGCGAGGCCAAAAACATTCAGTACTTC. This sequence encodes CASSITQGEAKNIQYF.

The rearrangement links TRBV7-9 to TRBJ1-1, with TRBD1 matching over 7 bases. The V segment lost 6 bases and the J segment 2 bases; nucleotides outside the gene matches: 9. The CDR3 totals 15 residues. Germline V CDR1 and CDR2: SEHNR, FQNEAQ (reference sequence). The CDR3 protein is CASRDTYRGNTEAFF. In nucleotides, the CDR3 is TGTGCCAGCAGAGATACCTACAGGGGTAACACTGAAGCTTTCTTT.

CDR3 sequence: CASRGQGAYEQYF. The CDR3 DNA follows: TGTGCCAGTCGGGGACAGGGGGCCTACGAGCAGTACTTC. This rearrangement joins TRBV19 to TRBJ2-7; 11 bases are a match to TRBD1. The germline V gene has CDR1 LNHDA and CDR2 SQIVND (reference sequence). The CDR3 runs 13 residues. Losses at the gene ends were 8 bases for V and 2 bases for J; bases not matched to a gene: 2.

The J gene is TRBJ1-5, the V gene TRBV4-1, with D perhaps matching TRBD1 (5 bases). The germline V gene encodes CDR1 MGHRA and CDR2 YSYEKL. The CDR3 runs to 17 residues. The ends were cut back, 0 bases at V and 0 bases at J, with 12 bases in the middle. The CDR3 DNA reads as TGCGCCAGCAGCCAAGACAGCGACAGATATAGCAATCAGCCCCAGCATTTT. Its protein product is CASSQDSDRYSNQPQHF.

The gene calls are TRBV19 and TRBJ2-2, with a possible D match to TRBD1 (6 bases). From germline, CDR1 is LNHDA and CDR2 SQIVND (reference sequence). With 6 bases removed from V and 1 base from J, the gap between germline ends came to 12 bases. This CDR3 has 15 residues. CDR3 amino acids: CASSPTGWNTGELFF. The CDR3 DNA reads TGTGCCAGTAGCCCGACAGGTTGGAACACCGGGGAGCTGTTTTTT.

This rearrangement joins TRBV6-1 to TRBJ2-5; 10 bases fit TRBD2. The V gene's germline CDR1 is MNHNS and CDR2 SASEGT. V lost 7 bases, J lost 2 bases, and 4 bases stayed unmatched. The CDR3 contains 14 residues. CDR3 loop: CASKAGGPQETQYF. The CDR3, as DNA: TGTGCCAGCAAAGCGGGAGGGCCGCAAGAGACCCAGTACTTC.

Only a few counts were recorded for this clone. The V gene is TRBV7-2, the J gene TRBJ1-3; D remains unclear. Trimming shortened V by 5 bases and J by 4 bases, and 12 bases separated the two germline ends. This CDR3 has 14 residues. From germline, CDR1 is SGHTA and CDR2 FQGNSA. This CDR3 reads CASSALLSGNTIYF. In DNA, the CDR3 is TGTGCCAGCAGCGCACTGTTATCCGGAAACACCATATATTTT.

The V and J genes are TRBV7-6 and TRBJ2-7, with a possible D match to TRBD2 (6 bases). Germline-derived CDR1 and CDR2 are SGHVS and FNYEAQ. The CDR3 is made up of 15 amino acids. Trimming removed 1 base from V and 3 bases from J, with 13 bases in between. The CDR3 protein is CASSLDAGRVYEQYF. CDR3 coding DNA: TGTGCCAGCAGCTTAGATGCGGGGCGGGTCTACGAGCAGTACTTC.

The V gene is TRBV7-2, the J gene TRBJ1-2, with D perhaps matching TRBD1 (6 bases). Looked up from germline, CDR1 is SGHTA and CDR2 is FQGNSA. CDR3 length: 15 amino acids. The ends were cut back, 6 bases at V and 5 bases at J, with 19 bases in the middle. The CDR3 spells CASRVPAGERYGYTF. In DNA form, the CDR3 reads TGTGCCAGCAGGGTCCCCGCAGGGGAACGATATGGCTACACCTTC.

The rearrangement uses TRBV7-9 and TRBJ1-2; D is ambiguous. CDR3 length: 14 residues. Germline V lookup: CDR1 SEHNR, CDR2 FQNEAQ (reference sequence). The V gene lost 5 bases and the J gene lost 2 bases, with 12 bases spanning the gap. For the CDR3, the DNA is TGTGCCAGCAGCGCAGAGGTCCGAAACTATGGCTACACCTTC. Amino acid sequence: CASSAEVRNYGYTF.

The chain links TRBV6-6 to TRBJ2-7; D is unclear. CDR3 size: 13 residues. Trimming shortened V by 3 bases and J by 4 bases, and 10 bases separated the two germline ends. Germline V lookup: CDR1 MNHNY, CDR2 SVGAGI (reference sequence). The CDR3 loop reads CASSYQIIYEQYF. Written as DNA, the CDR3 is TGTGCCAGCAGTTATCAGATAATATACGAGCAGTACTTC.

V gene TRBV11-2 combines with J gene TRBJ1-2; D call uncertain. Germline loops: CDR1 SGHAT, CDR2 FQNNGV. V shed 5 bases and J shed 6 bases, with 16 bases lying between them. The CDR3 consists of 14 residues. The CDR3 nucleotides are TGTGCCAGCAGCGGAGACGCAATCTACGATGGCTACACCTTC. It is translated as CASSGDAIYDGYTF.

The rearrangement uses TRBV7-2 and TRBJ2-1; 7 bases are a match to TRBD2. J was trimmed by 0 bases and V by 5 bases; bases with no gene match: 7. Germline V gives CDR1 SGHTA, CDR2 FQGNSA. This CDR3 has 16 amino acids. The CDR3 bases are TGTGCCAGCAGCAAGGAGGGAGGGAGCTCCTACAATGAGCAGTTCTTC. This gives the protein CASSKEGGSSYNEQFF.

The CDR3 loop reads CASSLARPWCYEQYF. CDR3 sequence (DNA): TGTGCCAGCAGCTTAGCGAGGCCATGGTGCTACGAGCAGTACTTC. The rearrangement uses TRBV7-6 and TRBJ2-7; the D is unclear. With 0 bases removed from V and 3 bases from J, the gap between germline ends came to 12 bases. Per germline, CDR1 SGHVS and CDR2 FNYEAQ. The CDR3 runs to 15 residues.